This passage covers 4 T cell receptor beta chains from one sample sequenced in a study of early T cells in non-severe SARS-CoV-2 infection. TCRdb reprocessed the 5' RACE reads via MiXCR and lists one record per CDR3 protein. The sample has some 51,000 distinct CDR3 sequences; around 14% are singletons. The source material was whole blood, sampled at baseline. Receptor source: an adult who was a healthcare worker with PCR-confirmed SARS-CoV-2 infection or an uninfected control (not recorded which).

In this sample, this clonotype turned up a few times. The rearrangement joins TRBV5-3 to TRBJ2-1; D is unresolved. TRBV5-3 is given ORF status, its function remaining uncertain. Trimming cost V 4 bases and J 2 bases, with 16 bases left between them. This CDR3 region has 16 residues. CDR3 sequence: CARSLTTGPPYNEQFF. The CDR3 region has the DNA TGTGCCAGAAGCCTCACAACGGGCCCTCCCTACAATGAGCAGTTCTTC.

This chain uses TRBV3-1 with TRBJ1-1, with D hard to call. The V and J ends lost 1 base and 11 bases respectively, with 14 bases between them. CDR1 LGHDT and CDR2 YNNKEL come from the germline V gene (reference sequence). The CDR3 covers 13 residues. The CDR3 protein is CASSQVRAGEAFF. The DNA of the CDR3 is TGTGCCAGCAGCCAAGTTCGTGCTGGAGAGGCTTTCTTT.

This clonotype was seen many times. Here the CDR3 reads CASSQPGRLAGYEQYF. The CDR3 coding sequence is TGTGCCAGTAGTCAACCCGGTAGACTAGCGGGCTACGAGCAGTACTTC. The V and J genes are TRBV19 and TRBJ2-7; TRBD2 aligns across 10 bases. CDR1 LNHDA and CDR2 SQIVND come from the germline V gene (reference sequence). This CDR3 contains 16 residues. V shed 5 bases and J 3 bases; nucleotides not matched to a gene: 10.

This clonotype has only a few counts. The CDR3 region is CASSFPLSGGLYNEQFF. For the CDR3, the DNA is TGTGCCAGCAGTTTCCCTCTTAGTGGGGGTTTATACAATGAGCAGTTCTTC. The chain is built from TRBV28 and TRBJ2-1, with D perhaps being TRBD1 or TRBD2 (5 bases each). V shed 3 bases and J shed 4 bases, with 19 bases lying between them. Germline V gives CDR1 MDHEN, CDR2 SYDVKM. The CDR3 contains 17 residues.